A single sample is the source of the 18 T cell receptor beta chains below, sequenced in a study of T-cell reconstitution after alpha-beta-depleted transplantation in children. Preparing the TCRbeta library involved the use of unique molecular identifiers. MiXCR, applied by TCRdb to the PCR reads, yields one record per CDR3 protein. This table has 600,000 or so distinct CDR3 sequences, more than 20% appearing once. Source: PBMCs, mostly from graft donor cells, taken 360 days after TCRalphabeta/CD19-depleted stem cell transplant. The receptors were gathered from a boy in the first two years of life who had a stem cell transplant for acute myeloid leukemia, so the T cells may come from the graft donor.

This clonotype was recorded many times. V usage is TRBV7-3 and J usage is TRBJ2-5; D possibly uses TRBD1 or TRBD2 (5 bases each). The length of the CDR3 is 15 residues. Per germline, CDR1 SGHTA and CDR2 FQGTGA. Trimming took 0 bases from V and 5 from J, leaving 13 bases between them. CDR3 in amino acids: CASSLTGDSFETQYF. The CDR3 nucleotides read TGTGCCAGCAGCTTAACGGGGGATAGCTTCGAGACCCAGTACTTC.

This clonotype was seen repeatedly, ten times or more. The gene calls are TRBV29-1 and TRBJ2-1; possibly TRBD2 for D (5 bases). The CDR3 runs 16 residues. The germline V and J ends were trimmed by 1 base and 4 bases, with 17 bases remaining between them. Germline V gene sequence: CDR1 SQVTM, CDR2 ANQGSEA. CDR3 sequence: CSVEGLPRVMYNEQFF. The CDR3 nucleotides read TGCAGCGTTGAAGGACTCCCGCGGGTGATGTACAATGAGCAGTTCTTC.

This clonotype showed up many times. This chain uses TRBV3-1 with TRBJ1-1, with D unclear. CDR3 length equals 14 residues. V gave up 2 bases and J gave up 1 base, with 8 bases separating them. Germline loops: CDR1 LGHDT, CDR2 YNNKEL (reference sequence). The DNA of the CDR3 is TGTGCCAGCAGCCAACACGCAGCGAACACTGAAGCTTTCTTT. This encodes CASSQHAANTEAFF.

The sample holds many counts of this clonotype. The chain combines TRBV29-1 with TRBJ2-3, with a possible D match to TRBD1 (6 bases). The CDR3 consists of 14 residues. The germline CDR1 and CDR2 sequences are SQVTM and ANQGSEA. The V end was cut by 4 bases, the J end by 3 bases, with 14 bases between. The CDR3 bases are TGCAGCGTTGGGCAGGGGCGAATGACAGATACGCAGTATTTT. This codes for CSVGQGRMTDTQYF.

This clonotype was picked up many times. The chain carries TRBV25-1 and TRBJ1-1; D is perhaps TRBD1 (5 bases). Germline V CDR1 and CDR2: MGHDK, SYGVNS. The V gene lost 5 bases and the J gene lost 1 base, with 11 bases spanning the gap. The length of the CDR3 is 14 residues. The DNA of the CDR3 is TGTGCCAGCAGTTTTGGGGGGTCGAACACTGAAGCTTTCTTT. Its translation: CASSFGGSNTEAFF.

The chain uses TRBV11-2 and TRBJ2-1; TRBD2 aligns across 16 bases. V gave up 0 bases and J gave up 9 bases; unmatched junction bases: 5. The CDR3 length is 17 residues. Germline loops: CDR1 SGHAT, CDR2 FQNNGV. The CDR3 sequence: CASSLDGTSGGVGEQFF. CDR3 DNA sequence: TGTGCCAGCAGCTTAGACGGGACTAGCGGGGGGGTGGGTGAGCAGTTCTTC.

The chain joins TRBV7-8 to TRBJ1-1, with D perhaps TRBD1 (5 bases). Germline V CDR1 and CDR2: SGHVS, FQNEAQ. The germline V and J ends were trimmed by 4 bases and 8 bases, with 20 bases remaining between them. The CDR3 sequence is 15 residues long. This chain's CDR3 is CASSSRGPYPQEAFF. The CDR3 DNA sequence: TGTGCCAGCAGCTCGAGGGGCCCCTATCCTCAAGAAGCTTTCTTT. The whole variable domain, remainder taken from reference TRBV7-8 and TRBJ1-1, is GAGVSQSPRYKVAKRGQDVALRCDPISGHVSLFWYQQALGQGPEFLTYFQNEAQLDKSGLPSDRFFAERPEGSVSTLKIQRTQQEDSAVYLCASSSRGPYPQEAFFGQGTRLTVV.

This sequence joins TRBV25-1 and TRBJ2-7, with a weak D call TRBD2 (5 bases). V was cut by 7 bases and J by 3 bases, with 16 bases left in between. The V gene's germline CDR1 is MGHDK and CDR2 SYGVNS. The length of the CDR3 is 14 residues. DNA of the CDR3: TGTGCCAGCACTGGGAGCCGTGCCCTCTACGAGCAGTACGTC. This sequence encodes CASTGSRALYEQYV.

V and J are TRBV9 and TRBJ2-3, with D perhaps given as TRBD1 or TRBD2 (7 bases each). The CDR3 spans 17 residues. Trimming removed 4 bases from V and 2 bases from J, with 20 bases in between. Germline V gene sequence: CDR1 SGDLS, CDR2 YYNGEE. CDR3 amino acids: CASSLTGGQRTTDTQYF. The CDR3 bases are TGTGCCAGCAGCCTAACGGGGGGACAGAGGACCACAGATACGCAGTATTTT.

This clonotype occurred a few times. This chain connects TRBV12-3 or TRBV12-4 to TRBJ2-7; 8 positions match TRBD2. Trimming at V came to 1 base and at J to 3 bases, leaving 8 bases not matched to a gene. The CDR3 runs 16 residues. CDR3 in DNA: TGTGCCAGCAGTTTAGGGAGTAGCGGGAACGGCTACGAGCAGTACTTC. It specifies CASSLGSSGNGYEQYF.

The chain uses TRBV29-1 and TRBJ2-1; 7 nucleotides line up with TRBD2. Germline values: CDR1 SQVTM, CDR2 ANQGSEA. The CDR3 extends over 15 amino acids. The V segment lost 1 base and the J segment 1 base; nucleotides outside the gene matches: 4. This CDR3 is CSVEAPGGSYNEQFF. CDR3 sequence (DNA): TGCAGCGTTGAAGCACCGGGGGGATCCTACAATGAGCAGTTCTTC.

This clonotype was observed at least ten times. This chain uses TRBV20-1 with TRBJ2-2; possibly TRBD1 for D (5 bases). V gave up 7 bases and J gave up 4 bases, with 13 bases separating them. This CDR3 has 13 amino acids. Germline V CDR1 and CDR2: DFQATT, SNEGSKA (reference sequence). The CDR3 region is CSVRAGITGELFF. In DNA form, the CDR3 reads TGCAGTGTCAGGGCAGGCATCACCGGGGAGCTGTTTTTT.

In this sample, this clonotype turned up once. One base away lies a much larger clone, so this may be a sequencing read error. The rearrangement joins TRBV20-1 to TRBJ2-3; tentative D call: TRBD1 (5 bases). The germline gives CDR1 DFQATT, CDR2 SNEGSKA (reference sequence). The CDR3 sequence is 14 residues long. V was trimmed by 0 bases and J by 8 bases, leaving 15 bases between them. CDR3: CSARDNGAGVTQYF. In nucleotides, the CDR3 is TGCAGTGCTAGAGATAATGGGGCAGGAGTTACGCAGTATTTT.

The rearrangement links TRBV6-1 to TRBJ1-1, with 9 bases lining up with TRBD1. The V and J ends lost 6 bases and 7 bases, in that order; junction bases with no gene match: 9. The germline CDR1 and CDR2 sequences are MNHNS and SASEGT. This CDR3 has 14 residues. The CDR3 loop reads CASRLDRGGDEAFF. For the CDR3, the DNA is TGTGCCAGCAGGCTGGACAGGGGAGGCGATGAAGCTTTCTTT.

V usage is TRBV12-3 or TRBV12-4 and J usage is TRBJ2-1; D might be TRBD2 (6 bases). CDR3 length equals 14 residues. Trimming pared 8 bases from V and 7 bases from J, leaving 18 bases between. The CDR3 loop is CASGPTRRINEQFF. CDR3 DNA sequence: TGTGCCAGCGGTCCGACTAGACGGATAAATGAGCAGTTCTTC.

This clonotype was detected a few times. The chain links TRBV6-1 to TRBJ2-5; the match to TRBD2 covers 10 bases. The germline gives CDR1 MNHNS, CDR2 SASEGT. The junction had 3 bases not matched to a gene; V was cut back by 7 bases and J by 1 base. The CDR3 is made up of 14 amino acids. The CDR3 reads CASTIAGGQETQYF. The CDR3 DNA is TGTGCCAGCACTATAGCGGGAGGCCAAGAGACCCAGTACTTC.

This clonotype showed up many times. The gene calls are TRBV9 and TRBJ2-3, with D possibly being TRBD1 (5 bases). Germline lookup yields CDR1 SGDLS and CDR2 YYNGEE. The CDR3 has 13 amino acids. Trimming removed 2 bases at V and 4 bases at J, with 8 bases between. DNA of the CDR3: TGTGCCAGCAGCGTCAAGGGGCCAGATACGCAGTATTTT. Protein sequence: CASSVKGPDTQYF. Together with reference TRBV9 and TRBJ2-3, the CDR3 gives the full variable domain: DSGVTQTPKHLITATGQRVTLRCSPRSGDLSVYWYQQSLDQGLQFLIQYYNGEERAKGNILERFSAQQFPDLHSELNLSSLELGDSALYFCASSVKGPDTQYFGPGTRLTVL.

The CDR3 is CASSLGLTGANTGELFF. CDR3 nucleotide sequence: TGTGCCAGCTCACTAGGACTGACTGGAGCGAACACCGGGGAGCTGTTTTTT. The rearrangement links TRBV18 to TRBJ2-2, with D possibly matching TRBD2 (5 bases). The CDR3 spans 17 residues. V was cut by 4 bases and J by 0 bases, with 15 bases left in between. The germline gives CDR1 KGHSH, CDR2 LQKENI.